These T cell receptor beta chains were read from a single sample in a study of OX40 agonist ivuxolimab in advanced cancers. Sequenced by immunoSEQ multiplex PCR; TCRdb stores in-frame clones only, minus some. Seen here are 73,000 or so clones, 65% to 90% observed once, and the top ten hold 0.61%. Sequences were derived from CD4+ or CD8+ T cells sorted from blood, sampled in a trial of the OX40 agonist ivuxolimab. These receptors all come from an adult with an advanced solid tumor such as melanoma, head and neck, liver or kidney cancer. CDR3s include the opening cysteine and the closing phenylalanine or tryptophan. Fields, in order: V gene, clone size, D gene, J gene, CDR3 DNA, CDR3 protein. D genes are given only for firm matches. The listing skips clone size in some rows; elsewhere it reads once, few, many or a size class.

V: TRBV6-5
size: -
D: -
J: TRBJ1-1
DNA: TGTGCCAGCAGTTACTCTACAGGGCTAGACACTGAAGCTTTCTTT
CDR3: CASSYSTGLDTEAFF

V: TRBV10-3
size: -
D: -
J: TRBJ1-1
DNA: TGTGCCATCAGTGGTAACCCGCGGGGCGGGCGGGACACTGAAGCTTTCTTT
CDR3: CAISGNPRGGRDTEAFF

V: TRBV6-5
size: -
D: -
J: TRBJ2-3
DNA: TGTGCCAGCAGCCCTCTCCCCACAGATACGCAGTATTTT
CDR3: CASSPLPTDTQYF

V: TRBV6-1
size: -
D: TRBD1
J: TRBJ1-5
DNA: TGTGCCAGCAGTGTCCTACAGGGGAAGAGCAATCAGCCCCAGCATTTT
CDR3: CASSVLQGKSNQPQHF

V: TRBV18
size: -
D: -
J: TRBJ2-6
DNA: TGTGCCAGCTCACCGAGTGGGACACAACCTGGGGGGGCCAACGTCCTGACTTTC
CDR3: CASSPSGTQPGGANVLTF

V: TRBV4-3
size: -
D: -
J: TRBJ2-5
DNA: TGCGCCAGCAGCCAAGATCCCGACACCCGGGGGACCCAGTACTTC
CDR3: CASSQDPDTRGTQYF

V: TRBV30
size: -
D: -
J: TRBJ1-4
DNA: TGTGCCTGGAGGGGATGGTCCAATGAAAAACTGTTTTTT
CDR3: CAWRGWSNEKLFF

V: TRBV25-1
size: -
D: -
J: TRBJ1-3
DNA: TGTGCCAGCAGTGGGGAGGGGGTACAAAAGCTCGGAAACACCATATATTTT
CDR3: CASSGEGVQKLGNTIYF

V: TRBV7-9
size: -
D: -
J: TRBJ2-7
DNA: TGTGCCAGCAGCGGGTACAGCTCCTACGAGCAGTACTTC
CDR3: CASSGYSSYEQYF

V: TRBV7-8
size: -
D: TRBD1
J: TRBJ1-1
DNA: TGTGCCAGCAGCCCAATCGGGACAGTGAACACTGAAGCTTTCTTT
CDR3: CASSPIGTVNTEAFF

V: TRBV7-2
size: -
D: -
J: TRBJ1-1
DNA: TGTGCCAGCAGCATAACAGGATTCTCGATGAACACTGAAGCTTTCTTT
CDR3: CASSITGFSMNTEAFF

V: TRBV29-1
size: few
D: -
J: TRBJ1-1
DNA: TGCAGCGTTGCAGAGAACACTGAAGCTTTCTTT
CDR3: CSVAENTEAFF

V: TRBV6-5
size: -
D: -
J: TRBJ1-6
DNA: TGTGCCAGCGCCGGGAGCTATGGGAATTCACCCCTCCACTTT
CDR3: CASAGSYGNSPLHF

V: TRBV7-2
size: -
D: -
J: TRBJ1-5
DNA: TGTGCCAGCAGCTTAGAATATCCTGGGCGTCAGCCCCAGCATTTT
CDR3: CASSLEYPGRQPQHF

V: TRBV4-2
size: -
D: -
J: TRBJ2-6
DNA: TGTGCCAGCAGCCAATCCCTGAGCTCTGGGGCCAACGTCCTGACTTTC
CDR3: CASSQSLSSGANVLTF

V: TRBV7-2
size: -
D: TRBD1
J: TRBJ1-6
DNA: TGTGCCAGCAGCCCAGGGTTGTTGAGGGGGCAATCACCCCTCCACTTT
CDR3: CASSPGLLRGQSPLHF

V: TRBV7-2
size: -
D: TRBD1
J: TRBJ2-1
DNA: TGTGCCAGCAGCACCGGGACAGGGGATTCCTACAATGAGCAGTTCTTC
CDR3: CASSTGTGDSYNEQFF

V: TRBV6-5
size: -
D: TRBD1
J: TRBJ1-2
DNA: TGTGCCAGCAGTTACGGACAGGGAATCTATGGCTACACCTTC
CDR3: CASSYGQGIYGYTF

V: TRBV19
size: -
D: -
J: TRBJ1-5
DNA: TGTGCCAGTAGGGACTCCGAGGTTGGCAATCAGCCCCAGCATTTT
CDR3: CASRDSEVGNQPQHF

V: TRBV6-5
size: once
D: TRBD1
J: TRBJ1-1
DNA: TGTGCCAGCAGCGGGACAGGGGGCAGGAACACTGAAGCTTTCTTT
CDR3: CASSGTGGRNTEAFF

V: TRBV10-3
size: -
D: -
J: TRBJ2-7
DNA: TGTGCCATCAGCCGGACAGCCTACGAGCAGTACTTC
CDR3: CAISRTAYEQYF

V: TRBV4-1
size: -
D: -
J: TRBJ2-3
DNA: TGCGCCAGCAGCCAAGGGACAGCTACAGATACGCAGTATTTT
CDR3: CASSQGTATDTQYF

V: TRBV29-1
size: few
D: -
J: TRBJ1-1
DNA: TGCAGCGTCCGGACACAGAACACTGAAGCTTTCTTT
CDR3: CSVRTQNTEAFF

V: TRBV7-2
size: -
D: -
J: TRBJ1-5
DNA: TGTGCCAGCAGCTTAGTGACAGATAGCAATCAGCCCCAGCATTTT
CDR3: CASSLVTDSNQPQHF